This T cell receptor (beta chain) comes out of a study of early T cells in non-severe SARS-CoV-2 infection. Study-wide background: Sequencing used unsorted whole-blood bulk RNA, so chains lack pairing.

TCRdb re-analysed the 5' RACE reads in MiXCR, keeping a single row per CDR3 protein. The sample has roughly 26,000 distinct CDR3 sequences; more than 4.5% are singletons. The CDR3 totals 12 residues. Deletions cut 6 bases from V and 6 bases from J, with 8 bases between. Germline V gene lookup returns CDR1 SGHVS and CDR2 FQNEAQ. This clonotype was detected only a few times. The TCR was taken from an adult who was a healthcare worker with PCR-confirmed SARS-CoV-2 infection or an uninfected control (not recorded which). The material sequenced was whole blood. This sequence joins TRBV7-8 and TRBJ2-2, with D hard to call. CDR3 amino acids: CASRKRAGELFF. For the CDR3, the DNA is TGTGCCAGCAGGAAAAGGGCCGGGGAGCTGTTTTTT.